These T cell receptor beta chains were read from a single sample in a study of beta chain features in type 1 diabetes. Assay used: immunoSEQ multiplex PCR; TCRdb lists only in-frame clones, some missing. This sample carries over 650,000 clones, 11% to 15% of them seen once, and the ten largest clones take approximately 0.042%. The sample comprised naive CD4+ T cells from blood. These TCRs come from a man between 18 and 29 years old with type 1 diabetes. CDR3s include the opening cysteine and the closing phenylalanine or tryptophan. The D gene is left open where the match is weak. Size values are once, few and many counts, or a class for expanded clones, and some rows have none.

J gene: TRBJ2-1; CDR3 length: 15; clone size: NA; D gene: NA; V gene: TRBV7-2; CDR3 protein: CASSPRPLLGNEQFF; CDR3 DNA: TGTGCCAGCAGCCCCAGGCCTTTACTTGGCAATGAGCAGTTCTTC
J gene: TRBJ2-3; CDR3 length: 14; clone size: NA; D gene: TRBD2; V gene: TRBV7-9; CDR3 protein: CASSSGTSGNTQYF; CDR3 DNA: TGTGCCAGCAGTTCCGGGACTAGTGGAAATACGCAGTATTTT
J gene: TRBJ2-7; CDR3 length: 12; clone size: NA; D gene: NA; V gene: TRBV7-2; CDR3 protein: CASSLVRVQQYF; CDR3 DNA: TGTGCCAGCAGCTTAGTCAGGGTTCAACAGTACTTC
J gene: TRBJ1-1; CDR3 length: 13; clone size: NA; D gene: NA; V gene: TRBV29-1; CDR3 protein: CSVSGGGHTEAFF; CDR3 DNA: TGCAGCGTCAGTGGAGGGGGACACACTGAAGCTTTCTTT
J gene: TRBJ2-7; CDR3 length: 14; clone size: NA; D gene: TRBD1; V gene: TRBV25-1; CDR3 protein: CASTPDRDAYEQYF; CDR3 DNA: TGTGCCAGCACCCCCGACAGGGATGCCTACGAGCAGTACTTC
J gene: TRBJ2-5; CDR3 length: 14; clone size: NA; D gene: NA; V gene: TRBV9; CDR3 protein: CASSVARGKETQYF; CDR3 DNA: TGTGCCAGCAGCGTAGCTAGGGGGAAAGAGACCCAGTACTTC
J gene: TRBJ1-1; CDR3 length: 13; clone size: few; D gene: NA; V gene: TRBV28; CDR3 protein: CASRVGKGRGAFF; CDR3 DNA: TGTGCCAGCAGAGTCGGGAAGGGGAGGGGAGCTTTCTTT
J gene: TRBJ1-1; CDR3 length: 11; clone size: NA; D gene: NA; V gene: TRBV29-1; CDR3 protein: CSVLPNTEAFF; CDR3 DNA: TGCAGCGTTCTCCCCAACACTGAAGCTTTCTTT
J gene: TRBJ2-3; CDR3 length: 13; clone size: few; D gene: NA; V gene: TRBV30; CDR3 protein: CAYKRIGHDTQYF; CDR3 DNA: TGTGCCTATAAGCGGATAGGTCATGATACGCAGTATTTT
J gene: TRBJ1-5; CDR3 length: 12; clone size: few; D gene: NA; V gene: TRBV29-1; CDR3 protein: CSVLSGDQPQHF; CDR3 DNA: TGCAGCGTTCTCTCAGGGGATCAGCCCCAGCATTTT
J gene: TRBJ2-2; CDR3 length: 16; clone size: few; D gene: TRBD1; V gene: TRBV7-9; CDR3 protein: CASSAQGASNTGELFF; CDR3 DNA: TGTGCCAGCAGCGCCCAGGGGGCTTCGAACACCGGGGAGCTGTTTTTT
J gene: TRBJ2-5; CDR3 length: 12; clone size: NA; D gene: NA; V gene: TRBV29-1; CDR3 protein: CSVERGEGQQYF; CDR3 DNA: TGCAGCGTTGAAAGGGGGGAGGGACAGCAGTACTTC
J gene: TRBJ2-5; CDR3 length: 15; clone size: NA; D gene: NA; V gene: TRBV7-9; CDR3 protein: CASSLGWGEVETQYF; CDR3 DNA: TGTGCCAGCAGCTTAGGCTGGGGTGAGGTGGAGACCCAGTACTTC
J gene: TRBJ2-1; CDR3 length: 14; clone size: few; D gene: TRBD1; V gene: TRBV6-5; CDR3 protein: CASSSGQVNNEQFF; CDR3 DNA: TGTGCCAGCAGCTCGGGACAGGTAAACAATGAGCAGTTCTTC
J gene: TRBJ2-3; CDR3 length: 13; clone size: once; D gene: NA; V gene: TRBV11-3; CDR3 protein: CASSLGRTDTQYF; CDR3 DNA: TGTGCCAGCAGCTTGGGAAGAACAGATACGCAGTATTTT
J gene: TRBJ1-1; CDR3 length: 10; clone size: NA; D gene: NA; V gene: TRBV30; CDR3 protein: CAWSNVGAFF; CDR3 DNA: TGTGCCTGGAGTAACGTAGGAGCTTTCTTT
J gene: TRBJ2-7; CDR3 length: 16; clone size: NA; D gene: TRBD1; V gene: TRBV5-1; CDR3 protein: CASSQGVRTGVGEQYF; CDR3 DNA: TGCGCCAGCAGCCAGGGGGTGAGGACAGGGGTCGGCGAGCAGTACTTC
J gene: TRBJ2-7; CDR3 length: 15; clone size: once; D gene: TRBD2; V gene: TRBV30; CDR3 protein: CAWSGGGALRYEQYF; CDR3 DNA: TGTGCCTGGAGCGGCGGGGGGGCTTTGCGCTACGAGCAGTACTTC
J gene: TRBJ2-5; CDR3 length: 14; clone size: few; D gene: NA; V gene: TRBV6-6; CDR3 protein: CASTKPRGEETQYF; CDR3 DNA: TGTGCCAGCACTAAGCCGAGGGGAGAAGAGACCCAGTACTTC
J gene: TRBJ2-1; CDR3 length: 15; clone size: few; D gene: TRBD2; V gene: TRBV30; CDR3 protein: CAWSDLAGGWDEQFF; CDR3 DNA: TGTGCCTGGAGTGACTTAGCGGGAGGGTGGGATGAGCAGTTCTTC
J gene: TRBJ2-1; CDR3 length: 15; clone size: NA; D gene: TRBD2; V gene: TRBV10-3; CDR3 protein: CAIQTLAGAYNEQFF; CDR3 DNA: TGTGCCATCCAAACACTAGCGGGGGCCTACAATGAGCAGTTCTTC
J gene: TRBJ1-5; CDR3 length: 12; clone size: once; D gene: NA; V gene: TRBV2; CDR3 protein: CASSTGYQPQHF; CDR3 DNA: TGTGCCAGCAGTACCGGGTATCAGCCCCAGCATTTT
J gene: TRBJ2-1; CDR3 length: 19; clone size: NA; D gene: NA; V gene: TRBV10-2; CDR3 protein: CASSEFRRFRLGGTNEQFF; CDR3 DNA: TGCGCCAGCAGTGAGTTCCGGAGGTTTAGACTAGGAGGGACAAATGAGCAGTTCTTC
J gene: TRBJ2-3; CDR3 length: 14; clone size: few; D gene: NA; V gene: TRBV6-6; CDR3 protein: CASRAGLGPDTQYF; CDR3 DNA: TGTGCCAGCAGGGCGGGTCTCGGTCCAGATACGCAGTATTTT
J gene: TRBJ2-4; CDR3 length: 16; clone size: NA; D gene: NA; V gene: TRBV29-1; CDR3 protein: CSVEVAGLPAKNIQYF; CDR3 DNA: TGCAGCGTTGAAGTGGCGGGACTGCCAGCCAAAAACATTCAGTACTTC
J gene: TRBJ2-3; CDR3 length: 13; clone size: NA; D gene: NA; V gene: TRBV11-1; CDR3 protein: CASSFQVLDTQYF; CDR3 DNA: TGTGCCAGCAGCTTTCAGGTATTAGATACGCAGTATTTT
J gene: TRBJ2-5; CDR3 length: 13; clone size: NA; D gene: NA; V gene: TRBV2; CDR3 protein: CASSSDYKETQYF; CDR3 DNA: TGTGCCAGCAGCTCGGACTATAAAGAGACCCAGTACTTC
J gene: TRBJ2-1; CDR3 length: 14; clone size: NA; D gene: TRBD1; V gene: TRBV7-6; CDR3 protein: CASSYDRAYNEQFF; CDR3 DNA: TGTGCCAGCAGTTACGACAGGGCCTACAATGAGCAGTTCTTC
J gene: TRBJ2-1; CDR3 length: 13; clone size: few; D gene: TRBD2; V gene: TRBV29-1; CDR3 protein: CSVGTSGRNEQFF; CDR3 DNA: TGCAGCGTCGGGACTAGCGGGAGAAATGAGCAGTTCTTC
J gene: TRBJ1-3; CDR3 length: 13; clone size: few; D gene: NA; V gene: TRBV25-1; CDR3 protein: CASIVGSGNTIYF; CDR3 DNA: TGTGCCAGCATCGTCGGCTCTGGAAACACCATATATTTT
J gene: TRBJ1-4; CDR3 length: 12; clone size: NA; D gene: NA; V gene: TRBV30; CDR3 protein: CAWSVRGEKLFF; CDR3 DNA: TGTGCCTGGAGTGTACGTGGGGAAAAACTGTTTTTT
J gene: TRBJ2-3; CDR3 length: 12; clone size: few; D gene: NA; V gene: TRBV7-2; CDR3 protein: CASSSRTDTQYF; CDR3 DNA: TGTGCCAGCAGCTCACGCACAGATACGCAGTATTTT
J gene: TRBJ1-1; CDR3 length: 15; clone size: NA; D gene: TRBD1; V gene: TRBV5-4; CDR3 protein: CASSSPGQANTEAFF; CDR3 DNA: TGTGCCAGCAGCTCGCCGGGACAGGCAAACACTGAAGCTTTCTTT
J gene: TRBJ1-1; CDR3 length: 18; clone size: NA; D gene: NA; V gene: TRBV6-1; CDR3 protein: CASSANRRGHSRQTEAFF; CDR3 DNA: TGTGCCAGCAGTGCGAATCGCCGGGGACATTCTAGACAAACTGAAGCTTTCTTT
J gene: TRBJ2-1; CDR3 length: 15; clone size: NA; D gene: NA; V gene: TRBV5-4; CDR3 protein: CASSATGSIYNEQFF; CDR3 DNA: TGTGCCAGCAGTGCGACGGGGTCTATTTACAATGAGCAGTTCTTC
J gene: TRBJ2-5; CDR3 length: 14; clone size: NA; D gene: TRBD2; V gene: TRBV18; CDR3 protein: CASSPSGGTETQYF; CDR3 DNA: TGTGCCAGCTCACCAAGCGGGGGTACAGAGACCCAGTACTTC
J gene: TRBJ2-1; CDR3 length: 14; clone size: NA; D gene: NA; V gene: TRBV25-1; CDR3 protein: CASSETAADNEQFF; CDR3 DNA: TGTGCCAGCAGTGAGACGGCGGCCGACAATGAGCAGTTCTTC
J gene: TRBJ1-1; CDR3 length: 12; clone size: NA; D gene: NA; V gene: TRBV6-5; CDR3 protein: CASSPPGTEAFF; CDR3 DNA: TGTGCCAGCAGTCCGCCGGGCACTGAAGCTTTCTTT
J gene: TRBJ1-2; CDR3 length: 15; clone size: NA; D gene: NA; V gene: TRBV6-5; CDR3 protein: CASSSNSRGGGRYTF; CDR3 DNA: TGTGCCAGCAGCTCCAATAGTCGGGGCGGCGGCCGCTACACCTTC
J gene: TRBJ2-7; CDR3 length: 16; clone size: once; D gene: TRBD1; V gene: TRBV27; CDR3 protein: CASSLSRGQGRDEQYF; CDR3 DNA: TGTGCCAGCAGTTTATCCAGGGGACAGGGAAGAGACGAGCAGTACTTC